This TCR beta chain stems from a study of blood T cells in healthy people across ages. Details on this clonotype: Its antigen is undetermined.

Next came a second PCR, run for roughly 7 to 12 cycles, which used a sample-barcoded 5' primer along with a J-beta primer mix. Per-sample output comprised a minimum of 3 million paired-end reads containing CDR3. Using its own MiXCR run on the 5' RACE reads, TCRdb lists one record per CDR3 protein. The sample contains more than 700,000 distinct CDR3 sequences, less than 70% of which appear only once. The J segment lost 2 bases and the V segment lost 5 bases, leaving 7 bases of the junction unmatched. CDR3 length: 16 residues. Germline V gene sequence: CDR1 SEHNR, CDR2 FQNEAQ (reference sequence). Study findings and constraints: Unsorted PBMC material precluded a definitive naive versus antigen-experienced comparison. As age increased, TCR beta diversity per million T cells fell in a roughly linear fashion.

The clonotype originates from an elderly man in good health. Sequenced input: blood. This chain links TRBV7-9 with TRBJ2-3, with 10 bases matching TRBD2. The CDR3 is CASSGGLAANTDTQYF. The CDR3 nucleotides are TGTGCCAGCAGCGGAGGACTAGCGGCTAACACAGATACGCAGTATTTT.